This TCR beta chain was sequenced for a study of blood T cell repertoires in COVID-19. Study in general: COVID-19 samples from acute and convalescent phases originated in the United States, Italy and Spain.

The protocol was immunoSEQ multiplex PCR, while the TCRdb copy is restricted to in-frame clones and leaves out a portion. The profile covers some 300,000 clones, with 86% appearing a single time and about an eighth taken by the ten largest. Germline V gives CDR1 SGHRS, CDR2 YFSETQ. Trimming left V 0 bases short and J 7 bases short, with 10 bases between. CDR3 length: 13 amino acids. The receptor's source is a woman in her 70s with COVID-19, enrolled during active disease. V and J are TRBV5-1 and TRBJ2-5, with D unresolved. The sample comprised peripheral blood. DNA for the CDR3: TGCGCCAGCAGCTTGGACCTAGAAGTGACCCAGTACTTC. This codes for CASSLDLEVTQYF. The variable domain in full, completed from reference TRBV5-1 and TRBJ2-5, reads KAGVTQTPRYLIKTRGQQVTLSCSPISGHRSVSWYQQTPGQGLQFLFEYFSETQRNKGNFPGRFSGRQFSNSRSEMNVSTLELGDSALYLCASSLDLEVTQYFGPGTRLLVL.